This TCR beta chain was observed in a study of blood T cell repertoires in COVID-19. On the study more broadly: The analysed material was cDNA or gDNA that came from T cells, B-cell-depleted T cells, or PBMCs.

In this sample, this clone turned up a few times. The V gene lost 2 bases and the J gene lost 6 bases, with 11 bases spanning the gap. The CDR3 consists of 14 residues. The germline CDR1 and CDR2 sequences are KGHSH and LQKENI. Per the study methods: Cell counts per sample came from amplifying reference gene primers. Produced via immunoSEQ multiplex PCR; TCRdb's table is partial and in-frame only. V, J and clone size are taken as reported in that table, and D and trimming were inferred from the DNA itself. The sample contains approximately 150,000 clones, roughly 90% of which appear only once. The genes are TRBV18 and TRBJ2-1, with a tentative D call TRBD2 (6 bases). Sequencing input: peripheral blood. The TCR was taken from a woman aged 55-70 years with active or convalescent COVID-19. Written as DNA, the CDR3 is TGTGCCAGCTCACCAACGCTAGCGTCCAATGAGCAGTTCTTC. Its protein product is CASSPTLASNEQFF.